Listed below are T cell receptor beta chains from one sample, sequenced in a study of blood T cell repertoires in COVID-19. Generated by immunoSEQ multiplex PCR, the TCRdb table keeps only in-frame clones and is missing some. The top ten hold more than 4% of the sample, which has 200,000 to 300,000 clones, approximately 85% seen once. The sequencing input was peripheral blood. These receptors originate from a man aged 45-60 years with acute or convalescent COVID-19. Both conserved end residues are part of each CDR3. A D gene is named only where the DNA matches it firmly. Rows may omit the clone size; those that give it use once, few, many or a size class.

j_gene,abundance,d_gene,v_gene,CDR3aa,CDR3nt
TRBJ1-6,.,.,TRBV28,CASSLGGSSYNSPLHF,TGTGCCAGCAGCTTAGGGGGGAGCTCCTATAATTCACCCCTCCACTTT
TRBJ1-2,once,TRBD1,TRBV2,CASGRTGNYGYTF,TGTGCCAGCGGCCGGACAGGGAACTATGGCTACACCTTC
TRBJ2-1,.,.,TRBV27,CASRGGNEQFF,TGTGCCAGCAGAGGGGGCAATGAGCAGTTCTTC
TRBJ1-4,.,.,TRBV18,CASRRSDSNEKLFF,TGTGCCAGCCGCCGTTCGGACAGTAATGAAAAACTGTTTTTT
TRBJ2-2,once,.,TRBV5-1,CASSLAPGKGTGELFF,TGCGCCAGCAGCTTGGCGCCAGGGAAGGGGACCGGGGAGCTGTTTTTT
TRBJ2-1,once,TRBD2,TRBV4-2,CASSQGAGGTYNEQFF,TGTGCCAGCAGCCAAGGGGCGGGAGGAACCTACAATGAGCAGTTCTTC
TRBJ1-3,.,TRBD1,TRBV7-9,CASSPPQGGQGSGNTIYF,TGTGCCAGCAGCCCCCCGCAAGGGGGACAGGGCTCTGGAAACACCATATATTTT
TRBJ2-7,.,.,TRBV19,CASSIQRQGLPPYEQYF,TGTGCCAGTAGTATTCAAAGGCAGGGCCTACCTCCCTACGAGCAGTACTTC
TRBJ2-1,.,TRBD2,TRBV2,CASSYLAGAPNEQFF,TGTGCCAGCAGTTACCTAGCGGGGGCCCCCAATGAGCAGTTCTTC
TRBJ2-7,few,TRBD2,TRBV7-6,CASSSGLAGVGDYEQYF,TGTGCCAGCAGCTCGGGACTAGCGGGAGTAGGGGACTACGAGCAGTACTTC
TRBJ1-1,.,.,TRBV9,CASSVGGGVDTEAFF,TGTGCCAGCAGCGTAGGAGGAGGGGTTGACACTGAAGCTTTCTTT
TRBJ1-5,.,.,TRBV15,CATSGGVGVVGNQPQHF,TGTGCCACCAGCGGCGGGGTTGGTGTCGTTGGCAATCAGCCCCAGCATTTT
TRBJ1-2,few,.,TRBV21-1,CASTQHRYHTGTGIYYGYTF,TGTGCCAGCACTCAACATCGTTATCATACCGGGACAGGGATTTACTATGGCTACACCTTC
TRBJ2-3,.,.,TRBV18,CASSPKEAAASTDTQYF,TGTGCCAGCTCACCAAAAGAGGCAGCAGCTAGCACAGATACGCAGTATTTT
TRBJ2-7,.,TRBD1,TRBV19,CASSERGTGRPNFYEQYF,TGTGCCAGTAGTGAGAGGGGGACAGGGCGACCCAATTTTTACGAGCAGTACTTC
TRBJ2-3,.,TRBD2,TRBV7-9,CATTGTSGGYPTDTQYF,TGTGCCACTACCGGGACTAGCGGGGGGTACCCCACAGATACGCAGTATTTT
TRBJ2-2,.,TRBD1,TRBV7-8,CASCGAGGSTGELFF,TGTGCCAGCTGCGGGGCAGGGGGCAGTACCGGGGAGCTGTTTTTT
TRBJ1-2,few,.,TRBV29-1,CSVEDTLNYGYTF,TGCAGCGTTGAGGACACCCTTAACTATGGCTACACCTTC
TRBJ2-6,once,TRBD1,TRBV18,CASSPPRTGLISGANVLTF,TGTGCCAGCTCGCCTCCCCGGACAGGGTTGATCTCTGGGGCCAACGTCCTGACTTTC
TRBJ1-2,once,.,TRBV28,CASSLSVNYGYTF,TGTGCCAGCAGTTTATCGGTAAACTATGGCTACACCTTC
TRBJ2-7,.,TRBD1,TRBV28,CASSRYRGVYEQYF,TGTGCCAGCAGCCGTTACAGGGGCGTCTACGAGCAGTACTTC
TRBJ1-6,.,.,TRBV7-9,CASSLGSNSPLHF,TGTGCCAGCAGCTTGGGCAGTAATTCACCCCTCCACTTT
TRBJ1-1,once,.,TRBV19,CASSVGGESTEAFF,TGTGCCAGTAGTGTCGGAGGGGAGAGCACTGAAGCTTTCTTT
TRBJ1-3,.,.,TRBV6-5,CASQTGNSGNTIYF,TGTGCCAGCCAAACGGGGAACTCTGGAAACACCATATATTTT
TRBJ1-2,.,.,TRBV3-1/TRBV3-2,CASSRTEVFGYTF,TGTGCCAGCAGCCGAACTGAGGTATTCGGCTACACCTTC
TRBJ2-7,.,TRBD2,TRBV7-6,CASSSASGSYEQYF,TGTGCCAGCAGCTCGGCTAGCGGATCCTACGAGCAGTACTTC
TRBJ2-7,.,.,TRBV19,CASSMGTYYEQYF,TGTGCCAGTAGTATGGGGACTTACTACGAGCAGTACTTC
TRBJ2-2,.,.,TRBV10-1,CASGTGLGELFF,TGCGCCAGCGGAACAGGGCTCGGGGAGCTGTTTTTT
TRBJ2-2,.,.,TRBV2,CASSVRGLNTGELFF,TGTGCCAGCAGTGTTAGGGGTCTGAACACCGGGGAGCTGTTTTTT
TRBJ1-2,.,TRBD1,TRBV5-1,CASSLSTGTYGYTF,TGCGCCAGCAGCTTGTCGACAGGGACCTATGGCTACACCTTC
TRBJ2-5,.,TRBD2,TRBV10-3,CAISESVAAGGTQETQYF,TGTGCCATCAGTGAATCCGTGGCGGCGGGGGGTACACAAGAGACCCAGTACTTC
TRBJ2-3,.,.,TRBV19,CASSIRGENTDTQYF,TGTGCCAGTAGTATACGCGGGGAGAACACAGATACGCAGTATTTT
TRBJ1-1,.,.,TRBV19,CASSLGSVRNTEAFF,TGTGCCAGTAGCCTGGGCTCCGTTCGGAACACTGAAGCTTTCTTT
TRBJ1-5,.,.,TRBV7-8,CASSFSRVNQPQHF,TGTGCCAGCAGCTTTAGCAGGGTCAATCAGCCCCAGCATTTT
TRBJ2-1,.,TRBD2,TRBV19,CASHSAGESYNEQFF,TGTGCCAGTCACTCAGCGGGAGAGTCCTACAATGAGCAGTTCTTC
TRBJ1-1,.,TRBD1,TRBV29-1,CSVEVRQGSSEAFF,TGCAGCGTTGAAGTTCGACAGGGGAGTAGTGAAGCTTTCTTT
TRBJ2-3,.,TRBD2,TRBV9,CASSVSGGLDTQYF,TGTGCCAGCAGCGTTAGCGGGGGCCTAGATACGCAGTATTTT
TRBJ2-1,.,TRBD2,TRBV7-3,CASSFSGSPSNEQFF,TGTGCCAGCAGCTTTAGCGGGAGCCCTAGCAATGAGCAGTTCTTC
TRBJ1-2,.,.,TRBV3-1/TRBV3-2,CASSQDTAGGYTF,TGTGCCAGCAGCCAAGATACAGCGGGGGGCTACACCTTC
TRBJ2-7,.,TRBD2,TRBV5-4,CASSRGGTKHEQYF,TGTGCCAGCAGCCGGGGGGGCACGAAGCACGAGCAGTACTTC
TRBJ2-7,.,.,TRBV5-6,CASRTQRGYEQYF,TGTGCCAGCAGAACACAAAGAGGGTACGAGCAGTACTTC